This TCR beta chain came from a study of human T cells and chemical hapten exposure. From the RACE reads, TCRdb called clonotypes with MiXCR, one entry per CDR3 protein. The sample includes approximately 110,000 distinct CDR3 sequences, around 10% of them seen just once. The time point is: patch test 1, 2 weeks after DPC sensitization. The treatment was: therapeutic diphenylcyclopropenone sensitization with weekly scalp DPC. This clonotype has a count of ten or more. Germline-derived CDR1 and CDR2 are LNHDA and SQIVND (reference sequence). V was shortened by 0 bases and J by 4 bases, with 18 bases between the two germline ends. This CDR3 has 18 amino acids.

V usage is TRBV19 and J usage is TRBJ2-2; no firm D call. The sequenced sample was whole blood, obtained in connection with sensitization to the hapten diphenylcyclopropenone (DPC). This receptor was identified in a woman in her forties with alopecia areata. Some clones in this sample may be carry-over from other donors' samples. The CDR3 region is CASSIDKSSPRSTGELFF. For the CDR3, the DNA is TGTGCCAGTAGTATAGATAAGTCCAGCCCACGGAGCACCGGGGAGCTGTTTTTT. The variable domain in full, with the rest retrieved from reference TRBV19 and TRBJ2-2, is DGGITQSPKYLFRKEGQNVTLSCEQNLNHDAMYWYRQDPGQGLRLIYYSQIVNDFQKGDIAEGYSVSREKKESFPLTVTSAQKNPTAFYLCASSIDKSSPRSTGELFFGEGSRLTVL.